Listed below are T cell receptor beta chains from one sample, sequenced in a study of regulatory T cells in long-lasting Graves disease. TCRdb re-called the multiplex PCR reads with MiXCR, one entry per CDR3 protein. The sample holds 400,000 to 500,000 distinct CDR3 sequences, 14% to 15% seen once. The same data also contributed to another study, on T cells in Graves' hyperthyroidism and ophthalmopathy.

The input for sequencing was peripheral blood mononuclear cells (PBMCs), taken at new diagnosis, from a patient treated with antithyroid drugs. These receptors all come from a woman in her 30s with Graves disease. Both conserved end residues are part of each CDR3. Each record gives: D gene, clone size, J gene, V gene, CDR3 DNA, CDR3 protein. A D gene is named only where the DNA matches it firmly. Only some rows state a clone size, as once, few, many or a class for expanded clones.

>.|few|TRBJ2-6|TRBV20-1
TGCAGTGCTAGGCCTCAGGGCGGTGGGGCCAACGTCCTGACTTTC
CSARPQGGGANVLTF
>.|.|TRBJ1-1|TRBV28
TGTGCCAGCAGTTGGGAACTAGCGGGACGGAAGAACACTGAAGCTTTCTTT
CASSWELAGRKNTEAFF
>TRBD1|.|TRBJ2-1|TRBV7-9
TGTGCCAGCAGCCGACAGGGTTATGAGCAGTTCTTC
CASSRQGYEQFF
>.|many|TRBJ1-5|TRBV30
TGTGCCTGGAGTGTACTTGGCTATAGCAATCAGCCCCAGCATTTT
CAWSVLGYSNQPQHF
>.|many|TRBJ2-4|TRBV7-2
TGTGCCAGCAGCTTAGCGGCGGGCTTAGCCAAAAACATTCAGTACTTC
CASSLAAGLAKNIQYF
>TRBD1|few|TRBJ2-2|TRBV29-1
TGCAGCGCTGACAGGGGAGGTACCGGGGAGCTGTTTTTT
CSADRGGTGELFF
>TRBD2|.|TRBJ2-1|TRBV27
TGTGCCAGCAGTTCCGCCGGGACTAGCGGGATAAGCTCCTACAATGAGCAGTTCTTC
CASSSAGTSGISSYNEQFF
>.|few|TRBJ1-2|TRBV6-1
TGTGCCACCCAAACAGTCGACAGGCGGTTCCGTGGCTACACCTTC
CATQTVDRRFRGYTF
>TRBD2|.|TRBJ2-5|TRBV15
TGTGCCACCAGCAGAGATCCGAGTAGCGGGAAGGAGACCCAGTACTTC
CATSRDPSSGKETQYF
>TRBD1|.|TRBJ1-4|TRBV15
TGTGCCACCAGCACCCGGGACAGGGGAGGAGGTGGTGAAAAACTGTTTTTT
CATSTRDRGGGGEKLFF
>TRBD1|.|TRBJ2-1|TRBV19
TGTGCCAGTAGTATAGCTGCGACAGGGGGAGCCGGGAATGAGCAGTTCTTC
CASSIAATGGAGNEQFF
>.|many|TRBJ1-2|TRBV7-6
TGTGCCAGCAGCTTAGCGGAGGGACGGAGGGATGGCTACACCTTC
CASSLAEGRRDGYTF
>TRBD1|.|TRBJ2-1|TRBV15
TGTGCCACCAGCAGAGGGCAGGGGGCGCACAATGAGCAGTTCTTC
CATSRGQGAHNEQFF
>TRBD2|.|TRBJ2-5|TRBV6-1
TGTGCCAGCAGATCCTCTAGCGGGCGGATTGAGACCCAGTACTTC
CASRSSSGRIETQYF
>.|few|TRBJ2-7|TRBV20-1
TGCAGTGCTAGAGATGGGCAGGGGGGACACTACGAGCAGTACTTC
CSARDGQGGHYEQYF
>.|many|TRBJ2-1|TRBV12-3/TRBV12-4
TGTGCCAGCAGTTTACCCAGTTTTCGTCGCTTCTACAATGAGCAGTTCTTC
CASSLPSFRRFYNEQFF
>.|.|TRBJ1-2|TRBV25-1
TGTGCCAGCAGTGCGGCACGGGCGCCGAGGGGCTATGGCTACACCTTC
CASSAARAPRGYGYTF
>TRBD2|.|TRBJ2-2|TRBV5-1
TGCGCCAGCACACCGGGACTAGCGGCAGGTACCGGGGAGCTGTTTTTT
CASTPGLAAGTGELFF
>.|few|TRBJ2-4|TRBV19
TGTGCCAGTAGTTCGAACTTGTTAGCCAAAAACATTCAGTACTTC
CASSSNLLAKNIQYF
>TRBD2|.|TRBJ2-5|TRBV18
TGTGCCAGCCGTCCGGGGAGGGCTCAAGAGACCCAGTACTTC
CASRPGRAQETQYF
>.|.|TRBJ2-2|TRBV7-3
TGTGCCAGCAGCTTAGGTCATCAGGCCGGGGAGCTGTTTTTT
CASSLGHQAGELFF
>.|few|TRBJ2-4|TRBV7-8
TGTGCCAGCAGCTTAGTACACGGTGAGCGGTACCGGAGCGGTGAGAGTGAGGCCAAAAACATTCAGTACTTC
CASSLVHGERYRSGESEAKNIQYF
>.|many|TRBJ2-1|TRBV18
TGTGCCAGCTCAACCCGGGCACAGGTTACCAATGAGCAGTTCTTC
CASSTRAQVTNEQFF
>TRBD1|few|TRBJ2-1|TRBV24-1
TGTGCCACCATCGACAGGGACGACAATGAGCAGTTCTTC
CATIDRDDNEQFF
>.|many|TRBJ1-2|TRBV5-1
TGCGCCAGCAGCTTGACAGGGTTAGGCTATGGCTACACCTTC
CASSLTGLGYGYTF
>.|few|TRBJ1-6|TRBV18
TGTGCCAGCTCACCAACGAAGGGGAATTCACCCCTCCACTTT
CASSPTKGNSPLHF
>TRBD2|many|TRBJ2-7|TRBV2
TGTGCCACGACTAGCGGGAGCTACGAGCAGTACTTC
CATTSGSYEQYF
>TRBD1|.|TRBJ1-3|TRBV7-2
TGTGCCAGCAGCTCAGGACAGGTCTCTGGAAACACCATATATTTT
CASSSGQVSGNTIYF
>.|.|TRBJ2-7|TRBV14
TGTGCCAGCAGCCAAGGCAGCCCCTACGAGCAGTACTTC
CASSQGSPYEQYF
>TRBD1|.|TRBJ2-7|TRBV9
TGTGCCAGCAGCGTAGGGACAGGCGTAAGCTCCTACGAGCAGTACTTC
CASSVGTGVSSYEQYF
>.|many|TRBJ2-1|TRBV28
TGTGCCAGCAGTTTGGGGAGGCTACAGGGAGGTTACAATGAGCAGTTCTTC
CASSLGRLQGGYNEQFF
>TRBD1|once|TRBJ2-1|TRBV18
TGTGCCAGCTCCCACGACAGGGATAATGAGCAGTTCTTC
CASSHDRDNEQFF
>.|many|TRBJ2-2|TRBV30
TGTGCGTGGGAAAGGGAGGTAGCGAACACCGGGGAGCTGTTTTTT
CAWEREVANTGELFF
>.|.|TRBJ2-5|TRBV5-4
TGTGCCACCCACCTGGGAGTCCAAGAGACCCAGTACTTC
CATHLGVQETQYF
>.|many|TRBJ2-7|TRBV28
TGTGCCAGCAGTTTAGAAGCAGGGGCGGACGAGCAGTACTTC
CASSLEAGADEQYF